Listed here is a single T cell receptor (beta chain). The clone's antigen remains unknown. Base qualities are not at hand, and no much larger clone is one base apart. To sequence the TCRbeta CDR3 region, genomic DNA was isolated from the sorted cells. TCRbeta CDR3 regions were sequenced using the immunoSEQ Assay. In its TCRdb copy, this immuneACCESS table keeps in-frame sequences only and misses some clones. Where compared with another copy, unresolved V genes explain less than half of these, and the others have no known cause. This sample holds fewer than 90,000 clones; around 80% were observed only once. The ten largest clones represent over 0.95% of the sample. The CDR1 and CDR2 encoded by the germline V gene are MNHNS and SASEGT. The CDR3 starts with the cysteine, ends with the phenylalanine, and has 12 residues. CDR3 DNA only is kept here, 36 bases in frame from base 1. V drops 8 bases and J drops 8 bases, leaving 12 bases in between.

The trial excluded patients who had a history of autoimmune disease or were on systemic immunosuppression. Peripheral blood for TCR sequencing was collected from all dose cohorts at baseline, on cycle 4 day 1, and on cycle 7 day 1. The samples were taken from a phase I, first-in-human, multicenter, open-label dose-escalation trial of ivuxolimab. Adults with locally advanced or metastatic melanoma, renal cell carcinoma, hepatocellular carcinoma or head and neck squamous cell carcinoma were enrolled in the trial. Before TCR sequencing, CD4+ T cells and CD8+ T cells were sorted from peripheral blood as separate populations. The data were obtained in a study of OX40 agonist ivuxolimab in advanced cancers. In the study overall: Ivuxolimab was an agonistic, fully human IgG2 monoclonal antibody directed against OX40 (CD134), a costimulatory receptor. Intravenous ivuxolimab was administered to patients every 2 weeks at six dose levels: 0.01, 0.1, 0.3, 1.5, 3 and 10 mg/kg. Of the approximately 50 dose-escalation patients, hepatocellular carcinoma was present in some 19, melanoma in roughly 15, renal cell carcinoma in 9 and head and neck cancer in 9. In the dose-escalation cohort, 70% to 85% of patients were male, and the mean age was 60 years with a range of about 20 to 79. Patients were allowed to have had prior anti-PD-1, anti-PD-L1 or anti-CTLA-4 therapy, and approximately 40% of the dose-escalation patients had been treated with checkpoint inhibitors. Partial responses occurred in three dose-escalation patients, of whom one had hepatocellular carcinoma and two had cutaneous melanoma. Peripheral TCRbeta sequencing was intended to test whether TCR sequence diversity was altered and clonal T-cell expansion was caused by ivuxolimab. The paper describes the monotherapy dose-escalation part (N = 52 patients) of the phase I trial of ivuxolimab.

Beyond this particular receptor, the publication reports: Antigen specificity was not determined for the clonally expanded peripheral T cells. At doses of 0.1 to 3.0 mg/kg, clonal expansion of both CD4+ and CD8+ T cells in blood was seen between baseline and week 6. Partial responders in the 0.1-3.0 mg/kg groups had among the lowest normalized peripheral clonal expansion, especially among CD8+ T cells. Low levels of normalized T-cell clonal expansion were also seen in some patients who did not respond. After ivuxolimab, more expanded clones were found on average in CD8+ T cells than in CD4+ T cells.

The sample was CD4+ or CD8+ T cells sorted from blood, taken in a trial of the OX40 agonist ivuxolimab. The V and J segments used are TRBV6-1 and TRBJ1-4; TRBD1 could be the D gene, as 5 bases match. This sequence was found in an adult with an advanced solid tumor such as melanoma, head and neck, liver or kidney cancer. DNA sequence: TGTGCCAGCCACCACCCAGGGGAAAAACTGTTTTTT. This encodes CASHHPGEKLFF.